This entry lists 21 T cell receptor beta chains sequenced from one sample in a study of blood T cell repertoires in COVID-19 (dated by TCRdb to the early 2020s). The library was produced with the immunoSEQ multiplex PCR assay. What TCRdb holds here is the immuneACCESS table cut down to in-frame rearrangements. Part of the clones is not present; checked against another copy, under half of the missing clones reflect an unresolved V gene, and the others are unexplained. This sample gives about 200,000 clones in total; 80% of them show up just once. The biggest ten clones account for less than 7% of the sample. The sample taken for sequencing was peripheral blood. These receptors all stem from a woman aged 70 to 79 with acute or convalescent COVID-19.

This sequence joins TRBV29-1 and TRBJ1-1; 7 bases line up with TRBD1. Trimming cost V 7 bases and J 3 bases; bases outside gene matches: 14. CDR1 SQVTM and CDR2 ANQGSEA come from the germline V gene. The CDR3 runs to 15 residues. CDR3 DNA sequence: TGCAGCGCAGCAGGGGGGTATTGGGGAGACACTGAAGCTTTCTTT. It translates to CSAAGGYWGDTEAFF.

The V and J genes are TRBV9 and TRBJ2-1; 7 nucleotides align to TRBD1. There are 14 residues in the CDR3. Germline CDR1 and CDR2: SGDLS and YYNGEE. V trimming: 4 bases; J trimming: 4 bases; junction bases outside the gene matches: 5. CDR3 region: CASSTGTVYNEQFF. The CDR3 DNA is TGTGCCAGCAGCACCGGGACAGTGTACAATGAGCAGTTCTTC.

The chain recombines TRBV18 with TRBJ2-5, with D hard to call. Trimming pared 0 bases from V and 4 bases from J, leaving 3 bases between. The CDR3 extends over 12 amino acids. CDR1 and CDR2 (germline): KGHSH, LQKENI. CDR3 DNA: TGTGCCAGCTCACCACCGGCAGAGACCCAGTACTTC. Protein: CASSPPAETQYF.

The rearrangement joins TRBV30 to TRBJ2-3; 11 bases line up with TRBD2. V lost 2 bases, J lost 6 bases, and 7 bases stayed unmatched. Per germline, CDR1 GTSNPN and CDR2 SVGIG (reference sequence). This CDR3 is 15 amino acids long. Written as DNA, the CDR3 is TGTGCCTGGAGTACCCGACTAGCGGGATCGGATACGCAGTATTTT. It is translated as CAWSTRLAGSDTQYF. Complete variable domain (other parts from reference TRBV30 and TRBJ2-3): SQTIHQWPATLVQPVGSPLSLECTVEGTSNPNLYWYRQAAGRGLQLLFYSVGIGQISSEVPQNLSASRPQDRQFILSSKKLLLSDSGFYLCAWSTRLAGSDTQYFGPGTRLTVL.

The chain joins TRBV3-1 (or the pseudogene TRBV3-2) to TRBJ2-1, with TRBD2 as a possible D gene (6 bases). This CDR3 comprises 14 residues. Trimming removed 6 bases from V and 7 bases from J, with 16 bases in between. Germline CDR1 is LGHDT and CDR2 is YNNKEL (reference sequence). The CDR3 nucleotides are TGTGCCAGCAGTGGAGGGAATTTCCCAAATGAGCAGTTCTTC. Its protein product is CASSGGNFPNEQFF.

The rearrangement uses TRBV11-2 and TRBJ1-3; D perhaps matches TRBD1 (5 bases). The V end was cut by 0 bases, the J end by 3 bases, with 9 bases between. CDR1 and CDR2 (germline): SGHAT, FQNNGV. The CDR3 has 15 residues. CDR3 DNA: TGTGCCAGCAGCTTAGACGGGGGTCGTGGAAACACCATATATTTT. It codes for CASSLDGGRGNTIYF.

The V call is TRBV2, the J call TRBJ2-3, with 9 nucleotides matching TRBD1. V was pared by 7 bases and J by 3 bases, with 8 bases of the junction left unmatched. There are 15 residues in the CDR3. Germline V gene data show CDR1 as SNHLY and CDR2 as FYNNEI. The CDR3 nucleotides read TGTGCCAGCATTGAGGACAGGGGCTTGACAGATACGCAGTATTTT. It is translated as CASIEDRGLTDTQYF.

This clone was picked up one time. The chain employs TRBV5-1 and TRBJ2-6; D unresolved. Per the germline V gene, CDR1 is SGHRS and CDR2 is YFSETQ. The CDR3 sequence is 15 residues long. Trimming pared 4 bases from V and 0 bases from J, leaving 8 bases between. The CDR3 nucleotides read TGCGCCAGCAGCCCGACACTCTCTGGGGCCAACGTCCTGACTTTC. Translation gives CASSPTLSGANVLTF.

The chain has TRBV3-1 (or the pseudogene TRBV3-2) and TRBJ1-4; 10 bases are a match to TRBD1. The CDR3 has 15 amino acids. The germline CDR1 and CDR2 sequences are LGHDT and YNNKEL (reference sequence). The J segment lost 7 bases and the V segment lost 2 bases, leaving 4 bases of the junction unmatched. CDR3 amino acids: CASSQTTGGVEKLFF. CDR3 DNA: TGTGCCAGCAGCCAAACGACAGGGGGCGTTGAAAAACTGTTTTTT.

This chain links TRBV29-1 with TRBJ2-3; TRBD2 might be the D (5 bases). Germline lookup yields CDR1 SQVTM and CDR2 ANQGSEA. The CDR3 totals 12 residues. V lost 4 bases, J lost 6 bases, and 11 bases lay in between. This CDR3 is CSVGGSIDTQYF. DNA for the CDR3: TGCAGCGTTGGAGGGAGTATCGATACGCAGTATTTT.

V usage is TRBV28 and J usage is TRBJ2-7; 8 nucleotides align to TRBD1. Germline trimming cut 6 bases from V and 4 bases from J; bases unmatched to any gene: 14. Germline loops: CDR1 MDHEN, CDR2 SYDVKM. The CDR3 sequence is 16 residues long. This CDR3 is CASSPTVRDRHYEQYF. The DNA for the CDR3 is TGTGCCAGCAGCCCGACGGTCCGGGACAGGCATTACGAGCAGTACTTC.

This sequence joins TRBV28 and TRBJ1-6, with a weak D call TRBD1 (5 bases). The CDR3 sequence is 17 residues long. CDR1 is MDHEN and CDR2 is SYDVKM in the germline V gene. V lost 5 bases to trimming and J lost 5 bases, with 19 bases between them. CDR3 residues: CASSPIYSGADNSPLHF. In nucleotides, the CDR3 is TGTGCCAGCAGTCCCATCTACAGTGGGGCCGATAATTCACCCCTCCACTTT.

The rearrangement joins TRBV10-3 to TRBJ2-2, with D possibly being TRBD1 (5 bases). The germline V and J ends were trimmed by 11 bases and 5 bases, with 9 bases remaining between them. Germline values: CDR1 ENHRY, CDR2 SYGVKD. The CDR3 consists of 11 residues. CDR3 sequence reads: CAAKGTGELFF. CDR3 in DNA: TGTGCCGCCAAGGGGACCGGGGAGCTGTTTTTT.

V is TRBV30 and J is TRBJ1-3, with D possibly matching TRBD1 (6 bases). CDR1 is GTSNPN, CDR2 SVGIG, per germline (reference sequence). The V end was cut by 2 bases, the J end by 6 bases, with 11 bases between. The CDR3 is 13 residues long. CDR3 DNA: TGTGCCTGGAGTCGGGACACCATAAACACCATATATTTT. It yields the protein CAWSRDTINTIYF. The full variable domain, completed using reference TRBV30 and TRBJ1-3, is SQTIHQWPATLVQPVGSPLSLECTVEGTSNPNLYWYRQAAGRGLQLLFYSVGIGQISSEVPQNLSASRPQDRQFILSSKKLLLSDSGFYLCAWSRDTINTIYFGEGSWLTVV.

The CDR3 region has the DNA TGTGCCACCAGCAGAGGCGGCAGGGAGGGCTATGGCTACACCTTC. Its translation is CATSRGGREGYGYTF. The chain recombines TRBV15 with TRBJ1-2; maybe TRBD1 (5 bases). Germline V gene sequence: CDR1 LNHNV, CDR2 YYDKDF (reference sequence). The V end was cut by 1 base, the J end by 4 bases, with 13 bases between. The length of the CDR3 is 15 residues.

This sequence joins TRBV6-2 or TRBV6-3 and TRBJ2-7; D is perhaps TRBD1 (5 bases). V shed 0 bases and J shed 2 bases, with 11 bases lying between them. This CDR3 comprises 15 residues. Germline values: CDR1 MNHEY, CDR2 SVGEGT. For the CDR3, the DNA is TGTGCCAGCAGTTACTCGGCAGGGCGTACCTACGAGCAGTACTTC. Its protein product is CASSYSAGRTYEQYF.

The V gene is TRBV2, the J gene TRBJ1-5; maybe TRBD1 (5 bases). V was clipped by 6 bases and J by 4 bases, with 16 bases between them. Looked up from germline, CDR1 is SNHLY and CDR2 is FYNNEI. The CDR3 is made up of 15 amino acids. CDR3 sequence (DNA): TGTGCCAGCAGAGGCCTGGGGTCAGGGAATCAGCCCCAGCATTTT. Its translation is CASRGLGSGNQPQHF.

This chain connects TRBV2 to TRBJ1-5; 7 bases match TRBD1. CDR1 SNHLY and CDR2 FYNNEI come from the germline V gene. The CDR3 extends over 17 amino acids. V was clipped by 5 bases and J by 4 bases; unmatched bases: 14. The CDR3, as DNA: TGTGCCAGCAGTTCCGGGACAGCCCCACTCACTAATCAGCCCCAGCATTTT. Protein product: CASSSGTAPLTNQPQHF.

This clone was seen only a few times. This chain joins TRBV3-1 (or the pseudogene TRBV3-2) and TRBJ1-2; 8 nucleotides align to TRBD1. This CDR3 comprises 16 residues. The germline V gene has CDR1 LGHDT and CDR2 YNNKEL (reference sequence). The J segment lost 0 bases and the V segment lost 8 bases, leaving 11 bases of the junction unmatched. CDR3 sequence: CASVNSRTGPNYGYTF. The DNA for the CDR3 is TGTGCCAGCGTCAACTCCAGGACAGGGCCTAACTATGGCTACACCTTC.

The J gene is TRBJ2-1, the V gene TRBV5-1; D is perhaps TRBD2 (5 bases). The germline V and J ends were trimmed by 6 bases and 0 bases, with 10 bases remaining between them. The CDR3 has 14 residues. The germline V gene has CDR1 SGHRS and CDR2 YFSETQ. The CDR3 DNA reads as TGCGCCAGCAAGGAGGCGAGCTCCTACAATGAGCAGTTCTTC. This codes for CASKEASSYNEQFF.

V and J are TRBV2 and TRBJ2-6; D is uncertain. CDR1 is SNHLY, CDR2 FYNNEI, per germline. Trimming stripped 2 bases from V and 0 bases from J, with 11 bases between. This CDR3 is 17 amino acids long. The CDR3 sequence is CASSEYPIGSGANVLTF. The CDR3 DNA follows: TGTGCCAGCAGTGAATATCCGATCGGCTCTGGGGCCAACGTCCTGACTTTC.